This T cell receptor (beta chain) was captured by sequencing in a study of T cells in Graves' hyperthyroidism and ophthalmopathy. Study-wide context: At initial diagnosis, before any treatment had begun, peripheral blood was obtained.

Amplification targeted TCR beta CDR3 regions from RNA transcripts. Primed by the HTBI set, a first-round RT-PCR was run on the TCR CDR3. TCRdb fed the multiplex PCR reads into MiXCR, producing one record per CDR3 protein. The sample contains hundreds of thousands of distinct CDR3 sequences, over 12% of which appear only once. Notes on the study in general: Most thyroid clonotypes expanded above 0.001 were also detected in blood. Ophthalmopathy onset followed model prediction by a median about six months. Stable hyperthyroidism was told apart from ophthalmopathy by a model built on 13 V-J features.

Trimming pared 3 bases from V and 4 bases from J, leaving 12 bases between. This CDR3 comprises 14 residues. Germline assignment: CDR1 SEHNR and CDR2 FQNEAQ (reference sequence). This clonotype was observed a few times. The antigen remains unidentified. The source is a man aged 18 to 29 with Graves' ophthalmopathy. V gene TRBV7-9 combines with J gene TRBJ1-2; a weak D match, TRBD1 (6 bases). The sample consisted of blood. The CDR3 sequence: CASSFFGGPYGYTF. CDR3 nucleotide sequence: TGTGCCAGCAGCTTCTTCGGGGGCCCCTATGGCTACACCTTC.